Presented here are 5 T cell receptor beta chains from one specimen sequenced in a study of CD8 T cells in ankylosing spondylitis. Their cognate antigens are unknown. The study, taken as a whole, reports: A TCR beta motif of eight or nine highly homologous variants seemed to mark ankylosing spondylitis blood.

One entry per CDR3 protein, called by TCRdb with MiXCR from the 5' RACE reads. The top ten hold under 4.5% of the sample, which has fewer than 550,000 distinct CDR3 sequences, approximately 5% seen once. The sample taken for sequencing was blood, either unsorted or a sorted T cell fraction (not recorded which). The receptor source for this set is a male donor with ankylosing spondylitis.

This clonotype was recorded at least ten times. V is TRBV20-1 and J is TRBJ1-4; unclear D gene. The V end lost 5 bases, the J end lost 5 bases, and 15 bases lay between the germline ends. Germline V gene lookup returns CDR1 DFQATT and CDR2 SNEGSKA (reference sequence). This CDR3 has 14 residues. In DNA, the CDR3 is TGCAGTGCTCCCCGAGACCGTAACAATGAAAAACTGTTTTTT. Protein: CSAPRDRNNEKLFF.

This clonotype has only a few counts. This chain connects TRBV6-2 or TRBV6-3 to TRBJ2-3; 7 positions match TRBD2. This CDR3 is 15 amino acids long. The germline V gene has CDR1 MNHEY and CDR2 SVGEGT. The ends lost 2 bases at V and 1 base at J; junction bases unmatched: 3. The CDR3 sequence is CASSYSRGGTDTQYF. The CDR3 nucleotides read TGTGCCAGCAGTTACAGCCGGGGGGGCACAGATACGCAGTATTTT.

This clonotype was seen ten or more times. The chain couples TRBV10-3 to TRBJ1-1; no clear D gene. The CDR3 spans 13 residues. The V end lost 7 bases, the J end lost 3 bases, and 12 bases lay between the germline ends. CDR1 is ENHRY, CDR2 SYGVKD, per germline. As DNA, the CDR3 is TGTGCCATCAATGGGGAGGCGGACACTGAAGCTTTCTTT. Its translation is CAINGEADTEAFF.

This clonotype was picked up many times. V usage is TRBV25-1 and J usage is TRBJ1-5; 11 positions match TRBD1. CDR1 and CDR2 from the germline V gene are MGHDK and SYGVNS. This CDR3 region has 16 residues. V lost 1 base to trimming and J lost 4 bases; unmatched junction nucleotides: 3. The CDR3 here is CASSESDRGPNQPQHF. The DNA for the CDR3 is TGTGCCAGCAGTGAATCGGACAGGGGGCCGAATCAGCCCCAGCATTTT.

The sample holds many counts of this clonotype. This chain connects TRBV20-1 to TRBJ2-2; D is unclear. Trimming pared 3 bases from V and 1 base from J, leaving 9 bases between. This CDR3 is 14 amino acids long. Germline lookup yields CDR1 DFQATT and CDR2 SNEGSKA (reference sequence). The CDR3 is CSASSVQNTGELFF. In DNA form, the CDR3 reads TGCAGTGCTAGCTCCGTCCAGAACACCGGGGAGCTGTTTTTT.